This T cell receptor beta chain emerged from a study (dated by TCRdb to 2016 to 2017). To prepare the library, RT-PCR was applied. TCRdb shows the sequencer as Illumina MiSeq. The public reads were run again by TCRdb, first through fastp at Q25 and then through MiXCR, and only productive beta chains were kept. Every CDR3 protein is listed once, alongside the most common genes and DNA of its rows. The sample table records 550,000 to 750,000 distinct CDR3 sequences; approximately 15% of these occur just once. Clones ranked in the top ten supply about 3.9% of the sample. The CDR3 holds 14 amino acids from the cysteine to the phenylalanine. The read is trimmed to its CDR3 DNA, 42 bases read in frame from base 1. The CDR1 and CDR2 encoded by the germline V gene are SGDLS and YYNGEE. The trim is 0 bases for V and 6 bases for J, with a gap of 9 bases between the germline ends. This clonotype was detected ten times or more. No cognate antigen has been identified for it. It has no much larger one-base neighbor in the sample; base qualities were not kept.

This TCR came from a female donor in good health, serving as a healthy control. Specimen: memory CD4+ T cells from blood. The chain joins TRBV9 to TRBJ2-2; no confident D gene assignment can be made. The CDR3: CASSVGSPPGELFF. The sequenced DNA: TGTGCCAGCAGCGTAGGGTCTCCCCCCGGGGAGCTGTTTTTT.